This TCR beta chain came from a study of glioma-infiltrating T cells after dendritic cell vaccination (dated by TCRdb to 2016 to 2018). In the study overall: The cohort comprised 15 or so glioblastoma patients from Phase I and II dendritic cell vaccination trials, 9 newly diagnosed and 6 with recurrent disease. Each patient got three intradermal injections of the dendritic cell vaccine, spaced at biweekly intervals, in the arm below the axilla. To make the vaccine, monocyte-derived dendritic cells were cultured for roughly seven days with IL-4 and GM-CSF and then pulsed overnight with autologous tumor lysate. Deep sequencing of TCR beta CDR3 regions was used to quantify tumor-infiltrating lymphocyte content and compare tumor and blood repertoires in dendritic cell-vaccinated glioblastoma patients. Survival after dendritic cell vaccination was correlated with TCR sequencing metrics such as TIL content and the overlap between tumor and blood repertoires. Patients received autologous tumor lysate-pulsed dendritic cell vaccination between about 2002 and 2013.

The paper as a whole reports these results and caveats: Longer time to progression and overall survival after dendritic cell vaccination were predicted by higher estimated pretreatment TIL content. The response model built on TCR overlap across three groups was characterized as speculative, with prospective validation still needed. The cohort was small and heterogeneous, with few patients having full blood and tumor sets and even fewer initial-recurrent tumor pairs. TCR clonality showed no direct relationship with survival, which suggests that a diverse polyclonal response may matter.

TCRB CDR3 regions were amplified from around 1.9 ug genomic DNA, or all available DNA if less, using the immunoSEQ assay. For multiplex PCR, 60 forward primers for TCR V beta segments and 13 reverse primers for J beta segments were used. To estimate the number of reads per starting template, synthetic control templates were added to each sample at limiting dilution. Reads of 87 bp were generated by sequencing on the Illumina HiSeq System. Per the authors' processing: PCR and sequencing errors were removed by merging closely related sequences with a nearest neighbor algorithm. TCR overlap was measured as the percentage of unique tumor TCR beta sequences that were also present in the peripheral blood of the same patient. TCRdb took this table from immuneACCESS and kept in-frame rearrangements with V and J called. Such tables lack part of the clones; where checked against another copy, unresolved V genes explain under half of the gap, and the rest is unexplained. That table is the source of V, J and clone size, and D and trimming were worked out from the DNA. For this sample there are more than 95,000 clones; around 91% appear just once. The ten top clones hold 2.7% of the sample.

The label giving this sample's time point can be read as: after dendritic cell vaccination, including at tumor progression/relapse. To be selected, patients needed enough residual fresh-frozen tumor tissue and more than two years of available survival data. None of the glioblastoma patients carried an isocitrate dehydrogenase mutation, although molecular status otherwise varied. PBMC collection took place before vaccination, two weeks after the third vaccination, and at tumor progression if progression occurred. The Qiagen DNeasy Blood extraction Kit was used for extraction of genomic DNA. Concerning this clone itself: Its target antigen remains unknown. No much larger clone is present one base from it, and per-base qualities are unavailable.

The CDR3 covers 14 residues, taking in both the cysteine and the phenylalanine. Only CDR3 DNA is held: 42 bases, read in frame from base 1. CDR1 and CDR2, looked up from the germline V gene (reference sequence), are MNHEY and SMNVEV. Germline trimming amounts to 5 bases on V and 4 bases on J, with 4 as the count of junction bases outside the gene matches. The specimen was blood, collected after dendritic cell vaccination. This receptor chain uses TRBV27 and TRBJ1-3; 8 bases in between match TRBD1. This TCR was recovered from a human donor with glioblastoma. The CDR3 is CASSRRQGGNTIYF. The nucleotides read TGTGCCAGCAGTCGAAGACAGGGGGGAAACACCATATATTTT.